This TCR beta chain was sequenced for a study of graft-versus-host responses after intestinal transplantation (TCRdb year 2021). About the study as a whole: The transplants that recipients received were multivisceral, liver-intestinal, or isolated intestinal. Bulk TCR-beta CDR3 sequencing was used to track graft-versus-host and host-versus-graft alloreactive T cell clones in the graft, circulation and bone marrow after intestinal transplantation. Every recipient was given anti-thymocyte globulin induction, then maintenance tacrolimus and steroids for about 3 years. To identify alloreactive clones, pre-transplant mixed lymphocyte reaction products were sequenced and compared with unstimulated pre-transplant donor and recipient T cells. Rather than being sequenced by the commercial service, samples from a few later patients were sequenced in-house on an Illumina MiSeq and processed with MiXCR. A peak of at least 4% donor T cells among recipient peripheral blood mononuclear cells was the definition used for donor T cell macrochimerism. The cohort enrolled about two dozen intestinal transplant recipients including one retransplant, and a few patients lacking pretransplant specimens were excluded.

What the research found in general, with its limitations: The conclusions were limited by the relatively low number and heterogeneity of the intestinal transplant patients. GvH clones turned up in recipient bone marrow, with some appearing earlier in ileal mucosa or blood, a pattern consistent with an intestinal mucosal origin. In the allografts of patients with donor T cell macrochimerism, GvH to HvG T cell clonal ratios were high. Early after transplant, peak levels of circulating GvH clones were found to be associated with declines in HvG clones.

Relative to germline, V is 5 bases shorter and J is 3 bases shorter, with 5 bases between their ends. Reading from cysteine to phenylalanine, the CDR3 counts 11 amino acids. The retained sequence is limited to the CDR3, 33 bases, with the frame set at the first base. CDR1 and CDR2 are drawn from the germline V gene: MNHNS, SASEGT. Worth noting for this clone: Its recognized antigen is unknown. No much larger clone exists at a distance of one base, and base qualities are not known.

The library came from the immunoSEQ multiplex PCR assay. For most patients, genomic DNA was isolated with the Qiagen DNeasy Blood and Tissue Kit and sent frozen to Adaptive Biotechnologies for TCR sequencing. Adaptive Biotechnologies carried out high-throughput TCR-beta CDR3 sequencing of genomic DNA for most patients. Per the original workflow: Adaptive's ImmunoSEQ software supplied the TCR sequencing data for under 20 patients, while MiXCR and VDJtools were used to process a few other patients. To correct CD4 versus CD8 sorting errors, any sequence found in both subsets at a frequency ratio below 5:1 was removed. Because the origin of CDR3 nucleotide sequences shared between donor and recipient could not be assigned, those sequences were removed. To be classed as alloreactive, a clone needed at least 2-fold expansion over unstimulated cells and a minimum CFSE-low frequency of 0.002% (template counts) or 0.001% (read counts). Clones detected in sequenced pre-transplant spleen, lymph node, or MLR CFSE-low populations of the donor or recipient were defined as mappable. The cumulative frequency of alloreactive clones was calculated as a percentage of all sequences, weighted by copy number. Sourced from immuneACCESS, this table was stored by TCRdb with only in-frame sequences that have V and J called. A share of the clones is absent; for the studies checked, an unresolved V gene accounts for under half, and the remainder has no known explanation. V and J calls and clone size are those listed in that table; D and trimming were worked out from the DNA. The sample includes tens of thousands of clones, with more than 75% observed a single time. Jointly, the top ten make up roughly 0.99% of the sample.

This specimen's time point label, per the study, means: cells obtained before transplantation from donor or recipient. CD3+CD4+ and CD3+CD8+ populations were FACS-sorted from unstimulated pre-transplant donor and recipient cells taken from spleen or lymph nodes. This specimen was unstimulated CD8+ T cells sorted from spleen or lymph node cells, taken before transplant. The receptor was isolated from a human donor who was the organ donor for an intestinal transplant. The sequence links TRBV6-1 to TRBJ2-7, with no reliable assignment of the D segment. The DNA sequence is as follows: TGTGCCAGCAGTTACAACTACGAGCAGTACTTC. It specifies CASSYNYEQYF.